The 15 T cell receptor beta chains reported below all come from one sample, sequenced in a study of PD-1 blockade in classical Hodgkin lymphoma. Clones were sequenced by immunoSEQ multiplex PCR, and TCRdb holds only the in-frame ones, with some missing. The sample carries around 3,900 clones, under 80% recorded once. Relapse was seen in all patients after autologous stem cell transplantation, and brentuximab vedotin exposure was variable. Magnetic negative selection served to purify CD4+ T cells out of PBMCs that had been thawed. The input for sequencing was CD4+ T cells from blood, taken at baseline. The receptor source for this set is a human donor with classical Hodgkin lymphoma.

This sequence joins TRBV30 and TRBJ2-5; the D is unclear. The J call may be wrong; the DNA end is better matched by TRBJ2-7. Per germline, CDR1 GTSNPN and CDR2 SVGIG (reference sequence). The CDR3 extends over 12 amino acids. CDR3 nucleotide sequence: TGTGCCTGGAGTACAGTGGCCTACGAGCAGTACTTC. This encodes CAWSTVAYEQYF.

About this clone itself: An end of the junction does not agree with germline; a read error may underlie this. The chain joins TRBV10-2 to TRBJ2-1; 11 nucleotides line up with TRBD2. Looked up from germline, CDR1 is WSHSY and CDR2 is SAAADI. The CDR3 length is 17 residues. In DNA form, the CDR3 reads TGCGCCAGCAGGCCGGGAGGTAGCGGGGGGGCCTACAATAAGCAGTTCTTC. Its translation is CASRPGGSGGAYNKQFF.

The rearrangement joins TRBV6-5 to TRBJ1-1; TRBD1 matches at 8 bases. The J segment lost 3 bases and the V segment lost 6 bases, leaving 6 bases of the junction unmatched. From germline, CDR1 is MNHEY and CDR2 SVGAGI. The CDR3 loop spans 14 amino acids. The CDR3 DNA follows: TGTGCCAGCAGACGACAGGGGCCCTACACTGAAGCTTTCTTT. This sequence encodes CASRRQGPYTEAFF.

The rearrangement joins TRBV5-1 to TRBJ2-5; D might be TRBD2 (6 bases). In germline, CDR1 is SGHRS, CDR2 YFSETQ. Trimming cost V 6 bases and J 1 base, with 13 bases left between them. The CDR3 runs 14 residues. The CDR3 DNA is TGCGCCAGCACCTACCGGGGGTCCCAAGAGACCCAGTACTTC. This encodes CASTYRGSQETQYF.

The V call is TRBV6-1, the J call TRBJ2-7; D remains unclear. Trimming took off 1 base at V and 3 bases at J, with 7 bases between the two ends. This CDR3 has 13 residues. Germline lookup yields CDR1 MNHNS and CDR2 SASEGT. This CDR3 is CASSEVGYYEQYV. The CDR3 DNA reads TGTGCCAGCAGTGAAGTGGGGTACTACGAGCAGTACGTC.

The rearrangement joins TRBV11-2 to TRBJ1-1; D is unresolved. The CDR3 extends over 16 amino acids. Deletions cut 0 bases from V and 2 bases from J, with 13 bases between. CDR1 is SGHAT and CDR2 is FQNNGV in the germline V gene. The CDR3, as DNA: TGTGCCAGCAGCTTAGAATTTAAGAACCGAAACACTGAAGCTTTCTTT. Translating gives CASSLEFKNRNTEAFF.

The chain employs TRBV6-5 and TRBJ1-2, with 7 bases lining up with TRBD1. This CDR3 has 15 residues. V shed 4 bases, J shed 2 bases, and the junction held 7 bases outside the gene matches. Germline-derived CDR1 and CDR2 are MNHEY and SVGAGI. The CDR3 DNA follows: TGTGCCAGCAGTTGGACAGGCCTACAGAACTATGGCTACACCTTC. It specifies CASSWTGLQNYGYTF.

The CDR3 here is CASSPSGQGGYEQYF. Here the CDR3 DNA reads TGTGCCAGCAGCCCGAGTGGGCAGGGGGGGTACGAGCAGTACTTC. The chain uses TRBV7-6 and TRBJ2-7; either TRBD1 or TRBD2 may supply D (7 bases each). The CDR3 has 15 residues. V lost 5 bases and J lost 4, with 18 bases in between. Germline V gene lookup returns CDR1 SGHVS and CDR2 FNYEAQ.

This chain uses TRBV14 with TRBJ1-2; D unresolved. The CDR3 loop spans 15 amino acids. Per the germline V gene, CDR1 is SGHDN and CDR2 is FVKESK. The V and J ends lost 4 bases and 8 bases respectively, with 20 bases between them. The CDR3 spells CASSLQRTPSGGYTF. The CDR3 DNA reads TGTGCCAGCAGCCTGCAACGGACCCCCTCAGGAGGCTACACCTTC. The full variable domain, completed using reference TRBV14 and TRBJ1-2, is EAGVTQFPSHSVIEKGQTVTLRCDPISGHDNLYWYRRVMGKEIKFLLHFVKESKQDESGMPNNRFLAERTGGTYSTLKVQPAELEDSGVYFCASSLQRTPSGGYTFGSGTRLTVV.

The chain carries TRBV5-1 and TRBJ2-3, with D tentatively TRBD2 (5 bases). Trimming removed 3 bases at V and 1 base at J, with 9 bases between. There are 14 residues in the CDR3. Germline V lookup: CDR1 SGHRS, CDR2 YFSETQ. Here the CDR3 reads CASSWRAGTDTQYF. CDR3 nucleotide sequence: TGCGCCAGCAGCTGGCGGGCAGGCACAGATACGCAGTATTTT.

The chain links TRBV14 to TRBJ2-7; possible D gene TRBD2, 5 bases. V shed 1 base and J shed 7 bases, with 11 bases lying between them. Germline loops: CDR1 SGHDN, CDR2 FVKESK. The CDR3 contains 13 residues. The CDR3 bases are TGTGCCAGCAGCCAAGTCGGACGGAGGGAGCAGTACTTC. Its protein product is CASSQVGRREQYF.

V gene TRBV6-1 combines with J gene TRBJ1-2; D is unclear. Germline CDR1 and CDR2: MNHNS and SASEGT. Between the trimmed V and J ends, which lost 7 bases and 4 bases, there was a span of 13 bases. The CDR3 has 13 residues. The DNA of the CDR3 is TGTGCCAGCAAAACGGATGTAGGCTATGGCTACACCTTC. It is translated as CASKTDVGYGYTF.

This rearrangement joins TRBV7-8 to TRBJ1-5, with 8 bases fitting TRBD1. V shed 6 bases and J 5 bases; nucleotides not matched to a gene: 9. CDR1 and CDR2 (germline): SGHVS, FQNEAQ. The CDR3 runs 15 residues. CDR3 amino acids: CASRPGGPPDQPQHF. For the CDR3, the DNA is TGTGCCAGCAGACCAGGGGGCCCGCCCGATCAGCCCCAGCATTTT. The full variable domain, completed using reference TRBV7-8 and TRBJ1-5, is GAGVSQSPRYKVAKRGQDVALRCDPISGHVSLFWYQQALGQGPEFLTYFQNEAQLDKSGLPSDRFFAERPEGSVSTLKIQRTQQEDSAVYLCASRPGGPPDQPQHFGDGTRLSIL.

The V and J genes are TRBV5-4 and TRBJ2-2, with a weak D call TRBD2 (7 bases). The CDR3 has 16 residues. Between the trimmed V and J ends, which lost 4 bases and 3 bases, there was a span of 16 bases. Germline V lookup: CDR1 SGHNT, CDR2 YYREEE (reference sequence). DNA of the CDR3: TGTGCCAGCAGCCCCGGAGGGGGGGCGTACACCGGGGAGCTGTTTTTT. Residues: CASSPGGGAYTGELFF.

V and J are TRBV20-1 and TRBJ2-3; no clear D gene. This CDR3 is built from 11 residues. V gave up 4 bases and J gave up 5 bases, with 7 bases separating them. Germline V gene lookup returns CDR1 DFQATT and CDR2 SNEGSKA (reference sequence). The CDR3 DNA reads TGCAGTGCTACCGTCGGAGATACGCAGTATTTT. Protein sequence: CSATVGDTQYF.